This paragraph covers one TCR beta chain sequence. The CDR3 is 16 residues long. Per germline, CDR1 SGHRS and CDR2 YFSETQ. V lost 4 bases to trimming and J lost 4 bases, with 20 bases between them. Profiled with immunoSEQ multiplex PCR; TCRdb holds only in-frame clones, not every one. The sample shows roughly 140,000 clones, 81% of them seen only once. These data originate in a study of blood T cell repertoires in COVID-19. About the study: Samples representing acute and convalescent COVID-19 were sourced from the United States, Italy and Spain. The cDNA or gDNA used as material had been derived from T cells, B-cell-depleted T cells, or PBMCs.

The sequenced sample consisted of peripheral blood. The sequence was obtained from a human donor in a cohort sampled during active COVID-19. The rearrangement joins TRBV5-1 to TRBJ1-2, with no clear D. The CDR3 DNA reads TGCGCCAGCAGCCCTGGTGAGGCGACCGCCTCCTATGGCTACACCTTC. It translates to CASSPGEATASYGYTF.